What follows are 28 T cell receptor beta chains derived from one specimen sequenced in a study of blood T cell repertoires in COVID-19 (dated by TCRdb to about 2020). Libraries were prepared through the immunoSEQ multiplex PCR assay. TCRdb mirrors the immuneACCESS table, restricted to in-frame sequences. Some clones are absent from its copies; in checked studies, under half trace to an unresolved V gene, and the reason for the others is unknown. The sample yields around 87,000 clones; 80% to 90% were counted once. The ten largest make up more than 8% of the sample. Sequencing was carried out using peripheral blood. Receptors originate from a man aged 45-65 years with acute or convalescent COVID-19.

The chain couples TRBV5-4 to TRBJ1-1, with 7 bases matching TRBD1. The germline V gene has CDR1 SGHNT and CDR2 YYREEE (reference sequence). V dropped 4 bases and J dropped 4; count of bases not matched to a gene: 10. There are 15 residues in the CDR3. As DNA, the CDR3 is TGTGCCAGCAGCACCGCAGGGGGTAGCGGCACTGAAGCTTTCTTT. The encoded protein is CASSTAGGSGTEAFF.

The chain has TRBV7-6 and TRBJ1-2; a possible D gene is TRBD1 (6 bases). Germline lookup yields CDR1 SGHVS and CDR2 FNYEAQ. CDR3 length: 14 residues. The V and J ends lost 1 base and 7 bases respectively, with 13 bases between them. The CDR3 bases are TGTGCCAGCAGCTTAGTGAACAGGGCCACTGGCTACACCTTC. Translating it yields CASSLVNRATGYTF.

This clone was detected once. The chain is built from TRBV2 and TRBJ1-5, with 10 bases identical to TRBD1. CDR1 and CDR2 (germline): SNHLY, FYNNEI. J gave up 5 bases and V 4 bases, and 2 bases lay outside the gene matches. This CDR3 is 14 amino acids long. Written as DNA, the CDR3 is TGTGCCAGCAGTGGACAGGGGGCTCATCAGCCCCAGCATTTT. Translated: CASSGQGAHQPQHF.

This rearrangement joins TRBV9 to TRBJ1-1, with D unclear. The V gene lost 3 bases and the J gene lost 2 bases, with 14 bases spanning the gap. The germline V gene has CDR1 SGDLS and CDR2 YYNGEE. The CDR3 runs 15 residues. CDR3 protein: CASSEAGKKNTEAFF. The CDR3 bases are TGTGCCAGCAGCGAGGCAGGAAAAAAAAACACTGAAGCTTTCTTT.

The gene calls are TRBV10-3 and TRBJ2-3; D remains ambiguous. Germline V gives CDR1 ENHRY, CDR2 SYGVKD. The CDR3 contains 13 residues. The CDR3 nucleotides read TGTTCCACATCAGTCGATAAAACAGATACGCAGTATTTT. The encoded protein is CSTSVDKTDTQYF.

The chain recombines TRBV27 with TRBJ1-1, with TRBD1 identical over 7 bases. V lost 6 bases and J lost 1; bases outside the gene matches: 5. Looked up from germline, CDR1 is MNHEY and CDR2 is SMNVEV (reference sequence). CDR3 length: 14 amino acids. The CDR3 here is CASRPGGKNTEAFF. Here the CDR3 DNA reads TGTGCCAGCAGACCAGGGGGGAAGAACACTGAAGCTTTCTTT.

V usage is TRBV6-6 and J usage is TRBJ2-2, with 10 bases fitting TRBD2. The CDR3 is 17 residues long. V lost 5 bases, J lost 8 bases, and 14 bases stayed unmatched. The germline V gene has CDR1 MNHNY and CDR2 SVGAGI (reference sequence). The CDR3 spells CASSPLTSGSGSGELFF. CDR3 DNA sequence: TGTGCCAGCAGTCCTTTGACTAGCGGGTCGGGCAGTGGGGAGCTGTTTTTT.

V gene TRBV5-1 combines with J gene TRBJ2-3; 9 nucleotides agree with TRBD2. The CDR3 spans 17 residues. Germline lookup yields CDR1 SGHRS and CDR2 YFSETQ. The V gene end was trimmed by 1 base and the J gene end by 2 bases; junction bases not matched to a gene: 8. The CDR3 DNA reads TGCGCCAGCAGCTTGAGGGCTAGCGGGGCACCCACAGATACGCAGTATTTT. Translated, it gives CASSLRASGAPTDTQYF.

The V gene is TRBV19, the J gene TRBJ1-4; 9 nucleotides line up with TRBD1. Germline CDR1 LNHDA, CDR2 SQIVND (reference sequence). The CDR3 sequence is 15 residues long. J gave up 8 bases and V 9 bases, and 13 bases lay outside the gene matches. CDR3 DNA: TGTGCCAGCGAAAGCCCGGGACAGGGTGGGGAAAAACTGTTTTTT. It yields the protein CASESPGQGGEKLFF.

The chain recombines TRBV20-1 with TRBJ1-1; D perhaps matches TRBD1 (5 bases). The CDR3 consists of 11 residues. From germline, CDR1 is DFQATT and CDR2 SNEGSKA (reference sequence). The CDR3 loop is CIVGGVGEAFF. In DNA, the CDR3 is TGCATAGTTGGGGGGGTTGGTGAAGCTTTCTTT.

V usage is TRBV30 and J usage is TRBJ1-1; TRBD1 agrees at 7 bases. Germline V gene data show CDR1 as GTSNPN and CDR2 as SVGIG (reference sequence). The CDR3 consists of 13 residues. The ends lost 4 bases at V and 2 bases at J; junction bases unmatched: 4. CDR3 in DNA: TGTGCCTGGAAGGGGGCAGGAAACACTGAAGCTTTCTTT. This codes for CAWKGAGNTEAFF.

This chain connects TRBV19 to TRBJ2-3; 11 positions agree with TRBD2. The CDR3 consists of 15 residues. The V gene end was trimmed by 6 bases and the J gene end by 6 bases; junction bases not matched to a gene: 8. From germline, CDR1 is LNHDA and CDR2 SQIVND (reference sequence). This chain's CDR3 is CASRPLAGGFDTQYF. The CDR3 DNA follows: TGTGCCAGTAGGCCGCTAGCGGGGGGTTTCGATACGCAGTATTTT.

The chain carries TRBV3-1 (or the pseudogene TRBV3-2) and TRBJ2-3; 10 bases are shared with TRBD1. Germline CDR1 reads LGHDT; CDR2 reads YNNKEL (reference sequence). The CDR3 sequence is 17 residues long. V was clipped by 0 bases and J by 5 bases; unmatched bases: 8. In DNA form, the CDR3 reads TGTGCCAGCAGCCAAGAGGCTCAGGGACAGGGGCGAGATACGCAGTATTTT. Protein product: CASSQEAQGQGRDTQYF.

This rearrangement joins TRBV6-1 to TRBJ2-2, with TRBD2 identical over 9 bases. The junction had 7 bases not matched to a gene; V was cut back by 4 bases and J by 4 bases. The CDR3 is 16 residues long. Germline V gene lookup returns CDR1 MNHNS and CDR2 SASEGT. The CDR3 here is CASSADSGGFTGELFF. CDR3 DNA: TGTGCCAGCAGTGCGGATAGCGGGGGCTTCACCGGGGAGCTGTTTTTT.

This clone has just a few counts. The chain links TRBV11-2 to TRBJ1-4; 7 nucleotides match TRBD1. The ends lost 2 bases at V and 6 bases at J; junction bases unmatched: 3. CDR3 length: 14 residues. Germline CDR1 SGHAT, CDR2 FQNNGV. CDR3 loop: CASSLLDRDEKLFF. CDR3 bases: TGTGCCAGCAGCTTATTAGACAGGGATGAAAAACTGTTTTTT. Together with reference TRBV11-2 and TRBJ1-4, the CDR3 gives the full variable domain: EAGVAQSPRYKIIEKRQSVAFWCNPISGHATLYWYQQILGQGPKLLIQFQNNGVVDDSQLPKDRFSAERLKGVDSTLKIQPAKLEDSAVYLCASSLLDRDEKLFFGSGTQLSVL.

This clone was observed a handful of times. The chain is built from TRBV7-9 and TRBJ1-2, with 8 bases lining up with TRBD1. V lost 5 bases, J lost 4 bases, and 6 bases stayed unmatched. Germline values: CDR1 SEHNR, CDR2 FQNEAQ (reference sequence). The CDR3 has 14 amino acids. The CDR3, as DNA: TGTGCCAGCAGCCTAGGACAGGGAACCTATGGCTACACCTTC. It specifies CASSLGQGTYGYTF.

This clone has only one observation. The CDR3 nucleotides are TGTGCCAGCAGCTCTGCTGGGGCCCACAATGAGCAGTTCTTC. It codes for CASSSAGAHNEQFF. The chain recombines TRBV3-1 (or the pseudogene TRBV3-2) with TRBJ2-1, with TRBD1 as a possible D gene (5 bases). V lost 5 bases to trimming and J lost 5 bases, with 13 bases between them. CDR3 length equals 14 residues. Germline V gene sequence: CDR1 LGHDT, CDR2 YNNKEL (reference sequence).

This chain links TRBV30 with TRBJ1-2; a weak D match, TRBD1 (6 bases). The CDR3 is 13 amino acids. Trimming took 1 base from V and 4 from J, leaving 10 bases between them. CDR1 and CDR2 from the germline V gene are GTSNPN and SVGIG (reference sequence). In DNA form, the CDR3 reads TGTGCCTGGAGTGAGCAGGGGACCTATGGCTACACCTTC. Protein product: CAWSEQGTYGYTF.

The chain employs TRBV7-2 and TRBJ2-5; no clear D gene. The CDR3 loop spans 13 amino acids. In germline, CDR1 is SGHTA, CDR2 FQGNSA. With 10 bases removed from V and 1 base from J, the gap between germline ends came to 13 bases. The CDR3 loop is CATTFRTQETQYF. The CDR3 DNA sequence: TGTGCCACCACCTTTAGAACCCAAGAGACCCAGTACTTC.

In this sample, this clone turned up once. The chain couples TRBV5-1 to TRBJ2-5; D is possibly TRBD2 (5 bases). V lost 4 bases and J lost 3, with 10 bases in between. Germline V gene lookup returns CDR1 SGHRS and CDR2 YFSETQ. This CDR3 spans 13 amino acids. The chain's CDR3 is CASSPWGEETQYF. In nucleotides, the CDR3 is TGCGCCAGCAGCCCGTGGGGAGAAGAGACCCAGTACTTC. The variable domain in full, completed from reference TRBV5-1 and TRBJ2-5, reads KAGVTQTPRYLIKTRGQQVTLSCSPISGHRSVSWYQQTPGQGLQFLFEYFSETQRNKGNFPGRFSGRQFSNSRSEMNVSTLELGDSALYLCASSPWGEETQYFGPGTRLLVL.

This clone has just one count. The gene calls are TRBV5-1 and TRBJ1-6, with D possibly matching TRBD1 (5 bases). Per germline, CDR1 SGHRS and CDR2 YFSETQ. Deletions cut 4 bases from V and 7 bases from J, with 15 bases between. The CDR3 covers 15 residues. The CDR3 region is CASSLEQVRNSPLHF. The DNA of the CDR3 is TGCGCCAGCAGCCTGGAACAGGTTAGAAATTCACCCCTCCACTTT. Using reference TRBV5-1 and TRBJ1-6 for the parts outside the CDR3, the full variable domain is KAGVTQTPRYLIKTRGQQVTLSCSPISGHRSVSWYQQTPGQGLQFLFEYFSETQRNKGNFPGRFSGRQFSNSRSEMNVSTLELGDSALYLCASSLEQVRNSPLHFGNGTRLTVT.

This chain uses TRBV28 with TRBJ2-7; possible D gene TRBD2, 5 bases. Germline V CDR1 and CDR2: MDHEN, SYDVKM. V lost 6 bases and J 9 bases, leaving 18 bases between the germline ends. The CDR3 has 13 amino acids. The CDR3 sequence is CASSLGMRGPQYV. CDR3 sequence (DNA): TGTGCCAGCAGCCTAGGAATGAGAGGGCCGCAGTACGTC.

The J gene is TRBJ1-3, the V gene TRBV5-1, with D maybe TRBD1 (5 bases). V was clipped by 0 bases and J by 0 bases, with 10 bases between them. CDR1 SGHRS and CDR2 YFSETQ come from the germline V gene. This CDR3 is 16 amino acids long. The chain's CDR3 is CASSLAPGISGNTIYF. The CDR3, as DNA: TGCGCCAGCAGCTTGGCCCCAGGGATCTCTGGAAACACCATATATTTT.

The rearrangement joins TRBV5-1 to TRBJ1-2, with 9 bases lining up with TRBD1. This CDR3 has 16 residues. Germline values: CDR1 SGHRS, CDR2 YFSETQ. V lost 3 bases and J lost 4; bases outside the gene matches: 10. The CDR3 reads CASSSAGTGRPYGYTF. CDR3 in DNA: TGCGCCAGCAGCTCGGCCGGGACAGGGAGACCCTATGGCTACACCTTC.

This rearrangement joins TRBV2 to TRBJ2-7; D call uncertain. The CDR3 contains 15 residues. Germline loops: CDR1 SNHLY, CDR2 FYNNEI. V lost 6 bases, J lost 1 base, and 16 bases lay in between. The CDR3 bases are TGTGCCAGCAGGAACCTCGCGGCAGCATCCTACGAGCAGTACGTC. Translated: CASRNLAAASYEQYV.

The chain joins TRBV9 to TRBJ2-1; D perhaps matches TRBD2 (6 bases). The V gene's germline CDR1 is SGDLS and CDR2 YYNGEE. Trimming removed 0 bases at V and 6 bases at J, with 10 bases between. This CDR3 comprises 14 residues. Here the CDR3 reads CASSVGISGNEQFF. In DNA form, the CDR3 reads TGTGCCAGCAGCGTAGGCATTAGCGGCAATGAGCAGTTCTTC.

The J gene is TRBJ2-2, the V gene TRBV18; the D gene is possibly TRBD1 (5 bases). Trimming cost V 1 base and J 1 base, with 10 bases left between them. This CDR3 has 16 amino acids. The germline CDR1 and CDR2 sequences are KGHSH and LQKENI. DNA of the CDR3: TGTGCCAGCTCACCACTAGCAGGGCTGAACACCGGGGAGCTGTTTTTT. It is translated as CASSPLAGLNTGELFF.

This clone was detected once. The chain combines TRBV27 with TRBJ2-7; 10 bases fit TRBD1. The V segment lost 1 base and the J segment 6 bases; nucleotides outside the gene matches: 6. Germline lookup yields CDR1 MNHEY and CDR2 SMNVEV (reference sequence). The CDR3 is made up of 15 amino acids. The CDR3 loop is CASSLLGQGFGEQYF. The CDR3 DNA sequence: TGTGCCAGCAGTTTATTGGGACAGGGGTTCGGCGAGCAGTACTTC.